Listed below are T cell receptor beta chains from one sample, sequenced in a study of blood T cell repertoires in COVID-19. Method: immunoSEQ multiplex PCR; TCRdb's copy keeps in-frame clones and lacks some. The data contain roughly 140,000 clones, 60% to 80% of them singletons. The specimen sequenced was peripheral blood. Receptors originate from a man aged 45 to 65 with active or convalescent COVID-19. Each CDR3 is given with its conserved first and last residue. A D gene is named only where the DNA matches it firmly. Clone size is given for some rows only: seen once, a few or many times, or a class if the clone is expanded.

j_gene: TRBJ2-3; v_gene: TRBV27; abundance: NA; d_gene: TRBD2; CDR3nt: TGTGCCAGCAGTATGGGACTAGCGGGAGATACGCAGTATTTT; CDR3aa: CASSMGLAGDTQYF
j_gene: TRBJ1-4; v_gene: TRBV9; abundance: NA; d_gene: TRBD1; CDR3nt: TGTGCCAGCAGCGCCGGACAGGGAAAAGGGGAAAAACTGTTTTTT; CDR3aa: CASSAGQGKGEKLFF
j_gene: TRBJ2-7; v_gene: TRBV5-4; abundance: NA; d_gene: TRBD1; CDR3nt: TGTGCCAGCACCATACAGGGGGTGAGTACCTACGAGCAGTACTTC; CDR3aa: CASTIQGVSTYEQYF
j_gene: TRBJ2-7; v_gene: TRBV7-9; abundance: NA; d_gene: TRBD2; CDR3nt: TGTGCCAGCAGCTCCGAGACTAGCGGGAGGGCCGTATCACCCTACGAGCAGTACTTC; CDR3aa: CASSSETSGRAVSPYEQYF
j_gene: TRBJ2-3; v_gene: TRBV11-2; abundance: medium-sized; d_gene: TRBD2; CDR3nt: TGTGCCAGCAGCTTATTAGCGGGAGTGGATACGCAGTATTTT; CDR3aa: CASSLLAGVDTQYF
j_gene: TRBJ1-2; v_gene: TRBV25-1; abundance: NA; d_gene: NA; CDR3nt: TGTGCCAGCAGTCTAGGCACTTATGGCTACACCTTC; CDR3aa: CASSLGTYGYTF
j_gene: TRBJ2-7; v_gene: TRBV10-3; abundance: NA; d_gene: NA; CDR3nt: TGTGCCATCAGTGAGCCCCCGGGACAAGGGGCCCCCTACGAGCAGTACTTC; CDR3aa: CAISEPPGQGAPYEQYF
j_gene: TRBJ2-7; v_gene: TRBV27; abundance: few; d_gene: NA; CDR3nt: TGTGCCAGCAGTTTAACTTCGACAGCCTTTTCCTACGAGCAGTACTTC; CDR3aa: CASSLTSTAFSYEQYF
j_gene: TRBJ1-5; v_gene: TRBV6-5; abundance: NA; d_gene: NA; CDR3nt: TGTGCCAGCAGCCTTAGACTATATCCCAATCAGCCCCAGCATTTT; CDR3aa: CASSLRLYPNQPQHF
j_gene: TRBJ1-1; v_gene: TRBV7-9; abundance: NA; d_gene: NA; CDR3nt: TGTGCCAGCAGCTTAGTGGGTGCGGAAGACGAAGCTTTCTTT; CDR3aa: CASSLVGAEDEAFF
j_gene: TRBJ1-4; v_gene: TRBV28; abundance: once; d_gene: NA; CDR3nt: TGTGCCAGCAGTTTCCAGGGAGGGGGAGGGTGGACTAATGAAAAACTGTTTTTT; CDR3aa: CASSFQGGGGWTNEKLFF